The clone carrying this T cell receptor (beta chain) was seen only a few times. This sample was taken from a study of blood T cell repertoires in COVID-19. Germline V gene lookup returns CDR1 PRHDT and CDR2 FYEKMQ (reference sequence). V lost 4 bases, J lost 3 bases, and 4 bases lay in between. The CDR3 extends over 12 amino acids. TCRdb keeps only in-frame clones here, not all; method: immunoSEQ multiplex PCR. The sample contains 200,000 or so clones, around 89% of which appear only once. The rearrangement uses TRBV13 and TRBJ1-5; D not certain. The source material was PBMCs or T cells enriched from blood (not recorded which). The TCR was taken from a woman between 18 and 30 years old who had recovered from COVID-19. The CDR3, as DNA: TGTGCCAGCAGCTCTTTCAATCAGCCCCAGCATTTT. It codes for CASSSFNQPQHF.